Listed below are T cell receptor beta chains from one sample, sequenced in a study of vaccination effects on CD4 cells after COVID-19. Sequencing used immunoSEQ multiplex PCR; TCRdb keeps in-frame clones, though not all of them. The table shows tens of thousands of clones, with 74% occurring only once. These receptors' antigens are unknown. This sample comprised CD4+ T cells from PBMCs cultured with HCoV-229E spike peptides, obtained after COVID-19 vaccination. The receptors were sampled from a human donor who received a COVID-19 vaccine. CDR3s include the opening cysteine and the closing phenylalanine or tryptophan. The order of the fields is CDR3 DNA, CDR3 protein, D gene, clone size, J gene, V gene. A D gene is named only where the DNA matches it firmly. Expanded clones are given a class, and other clones once, few, many or no size at all.

cdr3_nt: TGTGCCACCAGTGATTTGAGCGGGAAGCAGTATTTT; cdr3_aa: CATSDLSGKQYF; d_call: TRBD2; clone_size: .; j_call: TRBJ2-3; v_call: TRBV24-1
cdr3_nt: TGTGCCAGCAGTGGGACAGCTATCAATGAGCAGTTCTTC; cdr3_aa: CASSGTAINEQFF; d_call: .; clone_size: .; j_call: TRBJ2-1; v_call: TRBV2
cdr3_nt: TGCGCCAGCAGCTTGGCCATGGGAGGTTCCACTGAAGCTTTCTTT; cdr3_aa: CASSLAMGGSTEAFF; d_call: .; clone_size: once; j_call: TRBJ1-1; v_call: TRBV5-1
cdr3_nt: TGTGCCAGCAGCCGGGACACCGGGGGGGCGACCCAGTACTTC; cdr3_aa: CASSRDTGGATQYF; d_call: TRBD2; clone_size: .; j_call: TRBJ2-5; v_call: TRBV7-3
cdr3_nt: TGTGCCACCAGTGATTACGGGGGGAAAGAGACCCAGTACTTC; cdr3_aa: CATSDYGGKETQYF; d_call: TRBD2; clone_size: .; j_call: TRBJ2-5; v_call: TRBV24-1
cdr3_nt: TGTGCCAGCAGCCTAGACTTCAATTATGGCTACACCTTC; cdr3_aa: CASSLDFNYGYTF; d_call: .; clone_size: few; j_call: TRBJ1-2; v_call: TRBV3-1/TRBV3-2
cdr3_nt: TGTGCCTGGAGTAGAGGGAGCGGGGCGTACAATGAGCAGTTCTTC; cdr3_aa: CAWSRGSGAYNEQFF; d_call: TRBD2; clone_size: .; j_call: TRBJ2-1; v_call: TRBV30
cdr3_nt: TGTGCCAGCAGCCAATTATTTGAAGGACACCGCACTGAAGCTTTCTTT; cdr3_aa: CASSQLFEGHRTEAFF; d_call: .; clone_size: .; j_call: TRBJ1-1; v_call: TRBV14
cdr3_nt: TGTGCCAGCAGCTTAGAAACAGGGCTTAATGAAAAACTGTTTTTT; cdr3_aa: CASSLETGLNEKLFF; d_call: .; clone_size: .; j_call: TRBJ1-4; v_call: TRBV7-9
cdr3_nt: TGCGCCAGCAGCCAGACAGGGCGAGGCTACACCTTC; cdr3_aa: CASSQTGRGYTF; d_call: TRBD1; clone_size: .; j_call: TRBJ1-2; v_call: TRBV4-1
cdr3_nt: TGTGCTAGTGGTTTGGTATATACAGGGGGTTCTGAGGGCTACACCTTC; cdr3_aa: CASGLVYTGGSEGYTF; d_call: TRBD1; clone_size: .; j_call: TRBJ1-2; v_call: TRBV12-5
cdr3_nt: TGTGCTAGTGGTTTCCCGACAGGGGGCCTGAGCACAGATACGCAGTATTTT; cdr3_aa: CASGFPTGGLSTDTQYF; d_call: TRBD1; clone_size: .; j_call: TRBJ2-3; v_call: TRBV12-5
cdr3_nt: TGTGCCAGCAGCCCTAGGGGAGGAATTAGGGGTGAGCAGTTCTTC; cdr3_aa: CASSPRGGIRGEQFF; d_call: .; clone_size: .; j_call: TRBJ2-1; v_call: TRBV27
cdr3_nt: TGTGCCAGCAACCCGGGACCCACAGATACGCAGTATTTT; cdr3_aa: CASNPGPTDTQYF; d_call: .; clone_size: .; j_call: TRBJ2-3; v_call: TRBV6-5
cdr3_nt: TGTGCCTGGTCAGGGGGCTTCAATCAGCCCCAGCATTTT; cdr3_aa: CAWSGGFNQPQHF; d_call: TRBD1; clone_size: few; j_call: TRBJ1-5; v_call: TRBV30
cdr3_nt: TGTGCCAGCAGCAGCTCGGAAAAACTGTTTTTT; cdr3_aa: CASSSSEKLFF; d_call: .; clone_size: few; j_call: TRBJ1-4; v_call: TRBV2
cdr3_nt: TGTGCCAGCAGTCTAGCTCTGGGGGCCAACGTCCTGACTTTC; cdr3_aa: CASSLALGANVLTF; d_call: .; clone_size: .; j_call: TRBJ2-6; v_call: TRBV6-5
cdr3_nt: TGTGCCAGCAGCCAAGATTGGTCGGGGAGAGGCTACACCTTC; cdr3_aa: CASSQDWSGRGYTF; d_call: .; clone_size: .; j_call: TRBJ1-2; v_call: TRBV3-1/TRBV3-2
cdr3_nt: TGTGCCAGCAGCGTATTCCCCTTTAATGAAGCTTTCTTT; cdr3_aa: CASSVFPFNEAFF; d_call: .; clone_size: .; j_call: TRBJ1-1; v_call: TRBV9
cdr3_nt: TGCGCCAGCAGCCAAGACCCCGGACAGGGCTACAATCAGCCCCAGCATTTT; cdr3_aa: CASSQDPGQGYNQPQHF; d_call: TRBD1; clone_size: few; j_call: TRBJ1-5; v_call: TRBV4-1
cdr3_nt: TGTGCCATCGAACAGGGGGCCGGTCAGCCCCAGCATTTT; cdr3_aa: CAIEQGAGQPQHF; d_call: TRBD1; clone_size: .; j_call: TRBJ1-5; v_call: TRBV6-5
cdr3_nt: TGCAGCGCGCAGGAAAACTATAATTCACCCCTCCACTTT; cdr3_aa: CSAQENYNSPLHF; d_call: .; clone_size: few; j_call: TRBJ1-6; v_call: TRBV29-1
cdr3_nt: TGTGCCAGCAGTAAACGAGAACGGACTAGCGGGGGGGAAGAGACCCAGTACTTC; cdr3_aa: CASSKRERTSGGEETQYF; d_call: TRBD2; clone_size: .; j_call: TRBJ2-5; v_call: TRBV6-2/TRBV6-3
cdr3_nt: TGTGCCAGCAGCCCGGACACCTATGGCTACACCTTC; cdr3_aa: CASSPDTYGYTF; d_call: .; clone_size: .; j_call: TRBJ1-2; v_call: TRBV14
cdr3_nt: TGTGCCAGCAGCCGGGACTGGCAAGAGACCCAGTACTTC; cdr3_aa: CASSRDWQETQYF; d_call: .; clone_size: .; j_call: TRBJ2-5; v_call: TRBV4-2
cdr3_nt: TGTGCCAGCAGTTTCGACAGGGGGTATGGCACTGAAGCTTTCTTT; cdr3_aa: CASSFDRGYGTEAFF; d_call: TRBD1; clone_size: .; j_call: TRBJ1-1; v_call: TRBV28
cdr3_nt: TGTGCCACCTGGACGCAAACTAACTATGGCTACACCTTC; cdr3_aa: CATWTQTNYGYTF; d_call: .; clone_size: few; j_call: TRBJ1-2; v_call: TRBV10-3